Listed here are 27 T cell receptor beta chains from one sample, sequenced in a study. MiXCR, applied by TCRdb to the 5' RACE reads, yields one record per CDR3 protein. The top ten clones hold 2.3% of a sample with 62,000 or so distinct CDR3 sequences, almost 30% of them seen once. Source material: tumor-infiltrating naive CD4+ T cells sorted from the breast tumor. Described subset: naive CD4+ T cells, CD4+CD45RA+CD25-. The receptors derive from a female donor with breast cancer.

This chain uses TRBV11-1 with TRBJ2-3, with TRBD1 matching over 9 bases. Germline lookup yields CDR1 SGHAT and CDR2 FQDESV (reference sequence). Germline trimming cut 2 bases from V and 3 bases from J; bases unmatched to any gene: 6. CDR3 length equals 16 residues. The CDR3 sequence: CASSLMTGGLTDTQYF. The CDR3 DNA reads as TGTGCCAGCAGCTTAATGACAGGGGGTCTGACAGATACGCAGTATTTT.

A few counts support this clonotype. The J gene is TRBJ2-2, the V gene TRBV6-2 or TRBV6-3, with 8 bases that match TRBD1. This CDR3 has 14 residues. V was pared by 5 bases and J by 7 bases, with 6 bases of the junction left unmatched. Germline values: CDR1 MNHEY, CDR2 SVGEGT. CDR3 in amino acids: CASSIQGASGELFF. CDR3 nucleotides: TGTGCCAGCAGTATCCAGGGGGCCAGCGGGGAGCTGTTTTTT.

DNA of the CDR3: TGCAGTGCTGCCGGACAGGTTGGAAACACCATATATTTT. Translation: CSAAGQVGNTIYF. This chain joins TRBV20-1 and TRBJ1-3, with 7 positions matching TRBD1. Unmatched junction bases numbered 4, after V lost 5 bases and J lost 3 bases. CDR1 and CDR2 from the germline V gene are DFQATT and SNEGSKA (reference sequence). The CDR3 has 13 residues.

This clonotype was counted only a few times. CDR3 sequence reads: CSARTGDTQYF. DNA for the CDR3: TGCAGTGCCAGGACAGGGGATACGCAGTATTTT. The V and J genes are TRBV20-1 and TRBJ2-3, with 8 nucleotides matching TRBD1. The CDR3 runs to 11 residues. After removal of 6 bases from V and 6 bases from J, the junction contained 2 bases not matched to a gene. From germline, CDR1 is DFQATT and CDR2 SNEGSKA (reference sequence).

This clonotype has more than one count but fewer than ten. The chain recombines TRBV29-1 with TRBJ1-3, with 7 bases fitting TRBD1. The germline V gene has CDR1 SQVTM and CDR2 ANQGSEA. The CDR3 has 16 amino acids. The V and J ends lost 1 base and 1 base, in that order; junction bases with no gene match: 7. The DNA of the CDR3 is TGCAGCGTTGAAGCAGCGAACAGGGGATCTGGAAACACCATATATTTT. It codes for CSVEAANRGSGNTIYF.

This clonotype showed up many times. The V gene is TRBV9, the J gene TRBJ1-1; 10 bases line up with TRBD1. The CDR3 sequence is 17 residues long. The V and J ends lost 1 base and 3 bases, in that order; junction bases with no gene match: 9. Germline CDR1 reads SGDLS; CDR2 reads YYNGEE. The CDR3 is CASSVRAGGQGYTEAFF. CDR3 nucleotides: TGTGCCAGCAGCGTAAGGGCTGGGGGACAGGGGTACACTGAAGCTTTCTTT.

This clonotype was counted at least ten times. The V and J genes are TRBV20-1 and TRBJ1-2; D might be TRBD1 (6 bases). The germline V gene encodes CDR1 DFQATT and CDR2 SNEGSKA (reference sequence). V lost 0 bases to trimming and J lost 2 bases, with 13 bases between them. The CDR3 sequence is 15 residues long. The CDR3 region is CSARDPGTYNYGYTF. DNA for the CDR3: TGCAGTGCTAGAGATCCCGGGACATACAACTATGGCTACACCTTC.

Many counts were recorded for this clonotype. The V and J genes are TRBV5-6 and TRBJ2-7, with TRBD2 identical over 13 bases. This CDR3 region has 16 residues. The V segment lost 2 bases and the J segment 7 bases; nucleotides outside the gene matches: 9. CDR1 and CDR2 from the germline V gene are SGHDT and YYEEEE. As DNA, the CDR3 is TGTGCCAGCAGCTTTCCGACTAGCGGGGGGCAGAGAGAGCAGTACTTC. Translation gives CASSFPTSGGQREQYF.

This clonotype was recorded many times. The CDR3 region is CASSLVGGNSGANVLTF. The CDR3 nucleotides read TGTGCCAGCAGTTTAGTGGGCGGCAACTCTGGGGCCAACGTCCTGACTTTC. The chain links TRBV12-3 or TRBV12-4 to TRBJ2-6; D not resolved. The ends were cut back, 1 base at V and 0 bases at J, with 10 bases in the middle. CDR3 length: 17 residues.

The chain joins TRBV6-8 to TRBJ2-4; 12 bases fit TRBD2. The CDR3 contains 17 residues. Germline loops: CDR1 MNHGY, CDR2 SAAAGT. Unmatched junction bases numbered 7, after V lost 7 bases and J lost 0 bases. In nucleotides, the CDR3 is TGTGCCAGCACCTCATCGGGACTAGCGGGAGCCAAAAACATTCAGTACTTC. Protein product: CASTSSGLAGAKNIQYF.

This clonotype was detected ten times or more. V is TRBV6-6 and J is TRBJ2-7; TRBD1 or TRBD2 may be the D gene (5 bases each). The ends were cut back, 4 bases at V and 6 bases at J, with 19 bases in the middle. Germline V lookup: CDR1 MNHNY, CDR2 SVGAGI (reference sequence). This CDR3 region has 15 residues. The CDR3 region has the DNA TGTGCCAGCAGTTCACGGGACGGCTCTAACGGCGAGCAGTACTTC. Translated, it gives CASSSRDGSNGEQYF.

This clonotype was observed a single time. Given a much more abundant clone one base away, this may be a read error. Lacking the conserved final phenylalanine or tryptophan, this CDR3 likely reflects a read error. The chain carries TRBV9 and TRBJ2-7; the match to TRBD1 covers 10 bases. V lost 2 bases and J lost 2; bases outside the gene matches: 4. This CDR3 region has 15 residues. From germline, CDR1 is SGDLS and CDR2 YYNGEE. The DNA for the CDR3 is TGTGCCAGCAGCGTCGGGACAGGGGACACCTACGAGCAGTACCTC. Translation: CASSVGTGDTYEQYL.

The sample holds a few counts of this clonotype. This chain uses TRBV7-6 with TRBJ2-5, with D perhaps TRBD2 (7 bases). The CDR3 consists of 14 residues. Deletions cut 1 base from V and 4 bases from J, with 10 bases between. CDR1 is SGHVS, CDR2 FNYEAQ, per germline. The CDR3 sequence is CASSLVAGAETQYF. CDR3 in DNA: TGTGCCAGCAGCTTAGTTGCGGGGGCAGAGACCCAGTACTTC.

Worth noting for this clonotype: Germline and junction disagree at one end, which may indicate a read error. The genes are TRBV5-5 and TRBJ2-4; D call uncertain. The germline CDR1 and CDR2 sequences are SGHKS and YYEKEE (reference sequence). The CDR3 spans 12 residues. Here the CDR3 DNA reads TGTGCCAGCAGCTTCGCCAGAAACATTCAGTACTTC. Amino acid sequence: CASSFARNIQYF.

A few counts support this clonotype. The rearrangement uses TRBV4-1 and TRBJ1-6; D gene uncertain. The V gene's germline CDR1 is MGHRA and CDR2 YSYEKL. This CDR3 region has 16 residues. The V end lost 3 bases, the J end lost 7 bases, and 16 bases lay between the germline ends. DNA for the CDR3: TGCGCCAGCAGCCATCCGGGATCCTCGGGAAATTCACCCCTCCACTTT. It encodes CASSHPGSSGNSPLHF.

A remark on this clonotype: A clone one base away is much larger, so this may be a read error. This rearrangement joins TRBV29-1 to TRBJ2-5; D ambiguous. This CDR3 has 12 residues. The germline V gene encodes CDR1 SQVTM and CDR2 ANQGSEA. CDR3 DNA sequence: TGCAACGTCAATCACAGAAAAGAGACCCAGTACTTC. The encoded protein is CNVNHRKETQYF.

This clonotype was detected a few times. This chain uses TRBV7-8 with TRBJ2-5, with 7 bases matching TRBD1. This CDR3 is 13 amino acids long. The germline V gene encodes CDR1 SGHVS and CDR2 FQNEAQ. J lost 4 bases, V lost 1 base, and 0 bases had no gene match. In DNA form, the CDR3 reads TGTGCCAGCAGCTTAGACAGGGGAGAGACCCAGTACTTC. Protein product: CASSLDRGETQYF.

V gene TRBV6-2 or TRBV6-3 combines with J gene TRBJ2-1; TRBD1 or TRBD2 may be the D gene (6 bases each). Trimming stripped 6 bases from V and 5 bases from J, with 20 bases between. Germline V gene lookup returns CDR1 MNHEY and CDR2 SVGEGT. The CDR3 runs 16 residues. CDR3 loop: CASSFYTGRRHNEQFF. The CDR3 nucleotides are TGTGCCAGCAGCTTTTATACAGGGAGGCGGCACAATGAGCAGTTCTTC.

The chain couples TRBV5-1 to TRBJ2-5; 8 bases line up with TRBD1. The CDR3 sequence is 14 residues long. Per germline, CDR1 SGHRS and CDR2 YFSETQ. Losses at the gene ends were 8 bases for V and 2 bases for J; bases not matched to a gene: 8. CDR3 DNA sequence: TGCGCCAGTGGGACAGGAACTGTACAAGAGACCCAGTACTTC. Residues: CASGTGTVQETQYF.

This clonotype was picked up a small number of times. The chain carries TRBV20-1 and TRBJ1-2, with D unresolved. Germline CDR1 DFQATT, CDR2 SNEGSKA (reference sequence). The V end lost 1 base, the J end lost 4 bases, and 13 bases lay between the germline ends. The CDR3 totals 14 residues. The CDR3, as DNA: TGCAGTGCTAGAGTCCGGCAGCGAGGCTATGGCTACACCTTC. Protein product: CSARVRQRGYGYTF.

This clonotype was found a few times. J is TRBJ1-1 and V is TRBV2, with D possibly being TRBD1 (5 bases). This CDR3 is 14 amino acids long. CDR1 SNHLY and CDR2 FYNNEI come from the germline V gene. V lost 8 bases and J 4 bases, leaving 17 bases between the germline ends. CDR3 sequence: CASANQGLLTEAFF. For the CDR3, the DNA is TGTGCCAGCGCAAACCAGGGACTCCTCACTGAAGCTTTCTTT.

The chain links TRBV20-1 to TRBJ2-3; 8 nucleotides match TRBD2. V was pared by 5 bases and J by 5 bases, with 12 bases of the junction left unmatched. Germline lookup yields CDR1 DFQATT and CDR2 SNEGSKA (reference sequence). This CDR3 region has 15 residues. The CDR3 nucleotides read TGCAGTGCTTCAGACCGAGCGGGAGTTGGAGATACGCAGTATTTT. It is translated as CSASDRAGVGDTQYF.

Concerning this clonotype itself: No conserved phenylalanine or tryptophan ends this CDR3, so it is likely a read error. In DNA, the CDR3 is TGTGCCAGCAGTTACTCGAAGGTCAACAGGAACAAAGAGACCCAGTACCTC. Translating gives CASSYSKVNRNKETQYL. This sequence joins TRBV6-2 or TRBV6-3 and TRBJ2-5; D may be TRBD1 (5 bases). CDR3 length: 17 residues. Between the trimmed V and J ends, which lost 0 bases and 3 bases, there was a span of 17 bases. Germline loops: CDR1 MNHEY, CDR2 SVGEGT.

This clonotype has only a few counts. The chain uses TRBV7-6 and TRBJ1-6; D unresolved. This CDR3 comprises 14 residues. The V end lost 5 bases, the J end lost 4 bases, and 9 bases lay between the germline ends. Germline lookup yields CDR1 SGHVS and CDR2 FNYEAQ. The CDR3 is CASSPWAYNSPLHF. The DNA of the CDR3 is TGTGCCAGCAGCCCCTGGGCGTATAATTCACCCCTCCACTTT.

This clonotype has more than one count but fewer than ten. This chain joins TRBV7-3 and TRBJ2-3, with TRBD2 matching 8 bases. Germline V gives CDR1 SGHTA, CDR2 FQGTGA. V lost 2 bases to trimming and J lost 6 bases; unmatched junction nucleotides: 7. The CDR3 is made up of 15 amino acids. In nucleotides, the CDR3 is TGTGCCAGCAGCTTATCTTCGGGAGGGCCTGATACGCAGTATTTT. It translates to CASSLSSGGPDTQYF.

A few counts support this clonotype. The rearrangement links TRBV28 to TRBJ2-7; 8 bases agree with TRBD1. CDR3 size: 12 residues. The germline V gene has CDR1 MDHEN and CDR2 SYDVKM. V shed 10 bases, J shed 2 bases, and the junction held 4 bases outside the gene matches. CDR3 DNA: TGTGCCACCGACAGGGGTACCTACGAGCAGTACTTC. Residues: CATDRGTYEQYF. Full variable domain (rest looked up from reference TRBV28 and TRBJ2-7): DVKVTQSSRYLVKRTGEKVFLECVQDMDHENMFWYRQDPGLGLRLIYFSYDVKMKEKGDIPEGYSVSREKKERFSLILESASTNQTSMYLCATDRGTYEQYFGPGTRLTVT.

The J gene is TRBJ1-1, the V gene TRBV20-1; TRBD1 aligns across 9 bases. V lost 6 bases, J lost 4 bases, and 6 bases stayed unmatched. This CDR3 is 13 amino acids long. The germline gives CDR1 DFQATT, CDR2 SNEGSKA (reference sequence). The CDR3 DNA reads TGCAGTGCCCCGGACAGGGGATTCACTGAAGCTTTCTTT. Its protein product is CSAPDRGFTEAFF.